This paragraph reports one TCR beta chain. Per the study methods: Estimates of nucleated cell counts were drawn from the amplification of reference gene primers. Sequenced by immunoSEQ multiplex PCR; TCRdb stores in-frame clones only, minus some. The V and J calls and clone size were taken over from that table, and D and trimming were inferred from the DNA. In the table there are about 350,000 clones, approximately 90% of which are singletons. This sample is drawn from a study of blood T cell repertoires in COVID-19. The wider study: Researchers got acute and convalescent COVID-19 samples from the United States, Italy and Spain. Sources were T cells, B-cell-depleted T cells, or PBMCs; the material itself was cDNA or gDNA.

Germline CDR1 GTSNPN, CDR2 SVGIG (reference sequence). This CDR3 spans 13 amino acids. Trimming removed 0 bases at V and 4 bases at J, with 9 bases between. Sequenced sample: peripheral blood. This TCR was sampled from a woman in her late teens or twenties who had recovered from COVID-19. The V gene is TRBV30, the J gene TRBJ1-2; D is unresolved. The CDR3 DNA reads as TGTGCCTGGAGTGTCGAGGCCGTCTATGGCTACACCTTC. It is translated as CAWSVEAVYGYTF.